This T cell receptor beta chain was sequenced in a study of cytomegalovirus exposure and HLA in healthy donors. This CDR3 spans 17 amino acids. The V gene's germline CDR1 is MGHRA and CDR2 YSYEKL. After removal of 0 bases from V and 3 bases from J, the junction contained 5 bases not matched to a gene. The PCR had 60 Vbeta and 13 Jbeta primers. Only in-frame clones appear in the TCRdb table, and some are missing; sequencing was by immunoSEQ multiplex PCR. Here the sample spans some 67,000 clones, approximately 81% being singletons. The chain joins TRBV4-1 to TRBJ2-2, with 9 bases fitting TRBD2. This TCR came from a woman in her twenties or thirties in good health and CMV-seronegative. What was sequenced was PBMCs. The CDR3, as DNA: TGCGCCAGCAGCCAAGAGGGAGCGGGGGGCTACACCGGGGAGCTGTTTTTT. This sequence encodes CASSQEGAGGYTGELFF.